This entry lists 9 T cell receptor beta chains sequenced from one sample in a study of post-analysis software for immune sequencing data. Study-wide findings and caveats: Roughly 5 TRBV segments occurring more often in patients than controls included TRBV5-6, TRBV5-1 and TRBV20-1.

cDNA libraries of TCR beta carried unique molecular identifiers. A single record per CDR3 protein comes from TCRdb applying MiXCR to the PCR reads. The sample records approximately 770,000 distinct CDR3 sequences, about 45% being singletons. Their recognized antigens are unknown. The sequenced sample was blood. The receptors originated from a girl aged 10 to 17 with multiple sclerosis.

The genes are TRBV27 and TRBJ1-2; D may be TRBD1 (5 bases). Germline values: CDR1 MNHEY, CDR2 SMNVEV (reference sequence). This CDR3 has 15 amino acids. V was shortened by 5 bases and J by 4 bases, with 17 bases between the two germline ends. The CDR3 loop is CASSPGGVRIYGYTF. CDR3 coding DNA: TGTGCCAGCAGTCCGGGAGGGGTGAGGATCTATGGCTACACCTTC.

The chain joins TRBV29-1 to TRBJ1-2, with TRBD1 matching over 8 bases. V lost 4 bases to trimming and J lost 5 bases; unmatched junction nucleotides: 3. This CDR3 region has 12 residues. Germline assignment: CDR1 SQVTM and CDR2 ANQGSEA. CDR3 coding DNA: TGCAGCGTTGGCAGGGGGCTGTATGGCTACACCTTC. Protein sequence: CSVGRGLYGYTF.

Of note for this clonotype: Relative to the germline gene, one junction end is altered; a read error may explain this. CDR3 in amino acids: CRARDGQGGYTF. The CDR3 region has the DNA TGCAGGGCTAGAGATGGCCAGGGGGGCTACACCTTC. This sequence joins TRBV20-1 and TRBJ1-2; D may be TRBD1 (6 bases). Germline CDR1 DFQATT, CDR2 SNEGSKA (reference sequence). CDR3 length: 12 residues.

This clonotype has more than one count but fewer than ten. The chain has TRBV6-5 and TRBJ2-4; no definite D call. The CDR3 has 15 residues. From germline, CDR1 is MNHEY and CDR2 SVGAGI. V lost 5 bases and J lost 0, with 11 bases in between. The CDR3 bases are TGTGCCAGCAGTAAATCCAGCGTAGCCAAAAACATTCAGTACTTC. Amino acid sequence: CASSKSSVAKNIQYF.

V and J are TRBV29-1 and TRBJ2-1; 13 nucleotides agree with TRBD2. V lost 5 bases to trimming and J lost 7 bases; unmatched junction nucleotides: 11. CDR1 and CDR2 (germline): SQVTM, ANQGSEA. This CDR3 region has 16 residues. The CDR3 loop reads CSVRRGLAGEKNEQFF. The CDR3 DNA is TGCAGCGTTCGCCGTGGACTAGCGGGAGAAAAAAATGAGCAGTTCTTC.

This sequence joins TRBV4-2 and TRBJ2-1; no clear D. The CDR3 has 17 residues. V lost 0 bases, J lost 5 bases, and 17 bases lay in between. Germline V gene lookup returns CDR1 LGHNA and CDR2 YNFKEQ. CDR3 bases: TGTGCCAGCAGCCAAGATCTCGGCAGGAGCCCCCACAATGAGCAGTTCTTC. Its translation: CASSQDLGRSPHNEQFF.

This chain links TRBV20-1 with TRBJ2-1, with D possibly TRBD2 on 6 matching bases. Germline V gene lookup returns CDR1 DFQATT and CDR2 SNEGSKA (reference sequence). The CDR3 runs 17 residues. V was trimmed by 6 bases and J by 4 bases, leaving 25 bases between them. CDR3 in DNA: TGCAGTGCCTCCCTACGCCTGGTAGCGGAGGGATACAATGAGCAGTTCTTC. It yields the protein CSASLRLVAEGYNEQFF.

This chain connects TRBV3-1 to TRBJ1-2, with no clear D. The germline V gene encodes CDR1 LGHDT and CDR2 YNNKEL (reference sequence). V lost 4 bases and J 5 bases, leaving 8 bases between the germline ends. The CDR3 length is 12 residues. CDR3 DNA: TGTGCCAGCAGCCCCGGAGAATATGGCTACACCTTC. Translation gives CASSPGEYGYTF.

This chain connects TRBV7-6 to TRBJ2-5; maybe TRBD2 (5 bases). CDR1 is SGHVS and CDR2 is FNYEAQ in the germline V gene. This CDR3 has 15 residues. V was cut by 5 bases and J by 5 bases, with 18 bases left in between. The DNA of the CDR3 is TGTGCCAGCAGCCCAGCCCCCCGACGAGGGGAGACCCAGTACTTC. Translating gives CASSPAPRRGETQYF.